The 19 T cell receptor beta chains listed next were all sequenced from one sample in a study of control samples from healthy donors and cancer patients (dated by TCRdb to about 2020). Receptor amplification or capture employed the immunoSEQ multiplex PCR assay. This is the immuneACCESS table as TCRdb keeps it, with only in-frame sequences that have V and J called. A part of the clones is gone; compared with another copy, unresolved V genes explain less than half, and the rest is unexplained. The sample table contains 88,000 or so clones; only one count was recorded for over 90% of them. The leading ten clones occupy around 4.5% of the sample. Sequenced sample: blood. The receptors derive from a woman aged 18-30 years in good health.

The chain is built from TRBV5-8 and TRBJ2-3; 11 nucleotides match TRBD2. The CDR3 spans 16 residues. Unmatched junction bases numbered 4, after V lost 0 bases and J lost 4 bases. CDR1 and CDR2 (germline): SGHTS, YDEGEE. The CDR3 bases are TGTGCCAGCAGCTTGGTTAGCGGGAGGGCCTCAGATACGCAGTATTTT. The encoded protein is CASSLVSGRASDTQYF.

V and J are TRBV19 and TRBJ2-1; TRBD1 agrees at 8 bases. V shed 3 bases and J 7 bases; nucleotides not matched to a gene: 2. CDR3 length equals 13 residues. The V gene's germline CDR1 is LNHDA and CDR2 SQIVND (reference sequence). The CDR3 region is CASSIRQGNEQFF. CDR3 in DNA: TGTGCCAGTAGTATTCGACAGGGGAATGAGCAGTTCTTC.

As to this clone: Its ends do not fully match the called genes, so a read error is possible. The genes are TRBV6-2 or TRBV6-3 and TRBJ2-5; D is unclear. Germline values: CDR1 MNHEY, CDR2 SVGEGT. The length of the CDR3 is 16 residues. The CDR3 loop is CASSLLGFGPKEAQYF. CDR3 DNA: TGTGCCAGCAGCCTCCTTGGCTTTGGCCCAAAAGAGGCCCAGTACTTC.

This clone is a singleton in its sample. The chain couples TRBV6-5 to TRBJ1-5; no clear D. This CDR3 comprises 14 residues. CDR1 and CDR2 from the germline V gene are MNHEY and SVGAGI. Trimming removed 5 bases at V and 8 bases at J, with 16 bases between. The CDR3 bases are TGTGCCAGCAGTAGTTCGCCGGATATTAAGCCCCAGCATTTT. Its translation: CASSSSPDIKPQHF.

Remarks on this clone: At one of its ends the junction is not consistent with the germline gene, which may arise from a read error. The chain links TRBV7-9 to TRBJ2-7; D may be TRBD1 or TRBD2 (5 bases each). The CDR3 sequence is 14 residues long. Per germline, CDR1 SEHNR and CDR2 FQNEAQ (reference sequence). In DNA, the CDR3 is TGTGCCAGCAGCTTAGGGGGGTCTACCTATGAGCAGTACTTC. Translation gives CASSLGGSTYEQYF.

The chain employs TRBV19 and TRBJ1-2; TRBD1 might be the D (6 bases). The CDR3 totals 15 residues. Trimming left V 4 bases short and J 5 bases short, with 17 bases between. The germline gives CDR1 LNHDA, CDR2 SQIVND (reference sequence). CDR3 DNA sequence: TGTGCCAGTAGTAGGACAGAGAGAGGCAGGTATGGCTACACCTTC. The encoded protein is CASSRTERGRYGYTF.

This sequence joins TRBV6-6 and TRBJ2-5; no clear D gene. The CDR3 is 15 residues long. Germline V lookup: CDR1 MNHNY, CDR2 SVGAGI (reference sequence). Between the trimmed V and J ends, which lost 0 bases and 0 bases, there was a span of 8 bases. The CDR3 reads CASSYSLGNQETQYF. The CDR3 DNA reads TGTGCCAGCAGTTACTCTTTAGGGAACCAAGAGACCCAGTACTTC.

V is TRBV5-4 and J is TRBJ1-2; 7 bases line up with TRBD1. The CDR3 runs 13 residues. Germline CDR1 SGHNT, CDR2 YYREEE (reference sequence). V gave up 5 bases and J gave up 6 bases; unmatched junction bases: 7. In DNA form, the CDR3 reads TGTGCCAGCAGGGACTACAGGGGAGATGGCTACACCTTC. As protein: CASRDYRGDGYTF. Full variable domain (missing parts from reference TRBV5-4 and TRBJ1-2): ETGVTQSPTHLIKTRGQQVTLRCSSQSGHNTVSWYQQALGQGPQFIFQYYREEENGRGNFPPRFSGLQFPNYSSELNVNALELDDSALYLCASRDYRGDGYTFGSGTRLTVV.

This clone has only one observation. The chain recombines TRBV11-2 with TRBJ1-1; D uncertain. The V and J ends lost 0 bases and 8 bases respectively, with 4 bases between them. This CDR3 comprises 11 residues. The germline gives CDR1 SGHAT, CDR2 FQNNGV. CDR3 coding DNA: TGTGCCAGCAGCTTAGAACGAGAAGCTTTCTTT. It codes for CASSLEREAFF.

In this sample, this clone turned up once. The chain carries TRBV13 and TRBJ2-1; weak D call: TRBD2 (5 bases). The CDR3 consists of 15 residues. Germline V lookup: CDR1 PRHDT, CDR2 FYEKMQ (reference sequence). Between the trimmed V and J ends, which lost 0 bases and 0 bases, there was a span of 6 bases. CDR3 coding DNA: TGTGCCAGCAGCTTAGGGCTAGCCTCCTACAATGAGCAGTTCTTC. Encoded protein: CASSLGLASYNEQFF.

J is TRBJ2-1 and V is TRBV5-4; 9 bases align to TRBD2. V was clipped by 8 bases and J by 7 bases; unmatched bases: 1. The CDR3 has 11 amino acids. Germline values: CDR1 SGHNT, CDR2 YYREEE (reference sequence). The CDR3 coding sequence is TGTGCCAGTAGCGGGGGAAATGAGCAGTTCTTC. It translates to CASSGGNEQFF. Filled out from reference TRBV5-4 and TRBJ2-1, the complete variable domain reads ETGVTQSPTHLIKTRGQQVTLRCSSQSGHNTVSWYQQALGQGPQFIFQYYREEENGRGNFPPRFSGLQFPNYSSELNVNALELDDSALYLCASSGGNEQFFGPGTRLTVL.

The chain links TRBV12-3 or TRBV12-4 to TRBJ2-5; tentatively, D is TRBD1 or TRBD2 (5 bases each). Trimming removed 6 bases at V and 5 bases at J, with 13 bases between. The CDR3 extends over 13 amino acids. The CDR3 sequence: CASSLPREETQYF. Written as DNA, the CDR3 is TGTGCCAGCAGCCTCCCCAGGGAGGAGACCCAGTACTTC.

J is TRBJ1-1 and V is TRBV9; the match to TRBD1 covers 8 bases. The CDR3 covers 16 residues. Trimming removed 3 bases from V and 5 bases from J; junction bases left unmatched: 12. Germline V gene data show CDR1 as SGDLS and CDR2 as YYNGEE. In nucleotides, the CDR3 is TGTGCCAGCAGCGCGACAACAGGACAGGGAACAACTGAAGCTTTCTTT. Translation: CASSATTGQGTTEAFF.

This rearrangement joins TRBV3-1 (or the pseudogene TRBV3-2) to TRBJ2-1; 9 bases align to TRBD2. CDR3 length: 14 residues. V trimming: 7 bases; J trimming: 1 base; junction bases outside the gene matches: 2. Germline CDR1 reads LGHDT; CDR2 reads YNNKEL (reference sequence). The CDR3 here is CASNLAGSYNEQFF. CDR3 DNA sequence: TGTGCCAGCAACCTAGCGGGATCCTACAATGAGCAGTTCTTC.

V is TRBV12-3 or TRBV12-4 and J is TRBJ2-2; no clear D gene. This CDR3 is built from 12 residues. V lost 5 bases to trimming and J lost 12 bases, with 13 bases between them. The CDR3, as DNA: TGTGCCAGCAGTCAAGACCCGAGGAAGCTGTTTTTT. Encoded protein: CASSQDPRKLFF.

The rearrangement links TRBV28 to TRBJ2-1, with 8 bases fitting TRBD2. This CDR3 is built from 17 residues. The junction had 10 bases not matched to a gene; V was cut back by 3 bases and J by 3 bases. Germline V gene sequence: CDR1 MDHEN, CDR2 SYDVKM. The CDR3, as DNA: TGTGCCAGCAGTTTTGGGTCGGCGGGGGGCTTCTACAATGAGCAGTTCTTC. This translates into CASSFGSAGGFYNEQFF.

The chain has TRBV21-1 and TRBJ2-1; the table's D gene call, TRBD2, was not cross checked with the DNA. TRBV21-1 has pseudogene status. The CDR3 covers 17 residues. CDR3 coding DNA: TGTGCCAGCAGCGGCCAATTTGGGGGGGATCTGGACAATGAGCAGTTCTTC. It translates to CASSGQFGGDLDNEQFF.

The rearrangement joins TRBV28 to TRBJ2-1, with a possible D match to TRBD2 (6 bases). V lost 4 bases and J 4 bases, leaving 20 bases between the germline ends. Germline V gene sequence: CDR1 MDHEN, CDR2 SYDVKM. The CDR3 extends over 17 amino acids. The chain's CDR3 is CASSSPLTGAGYNEQFF. CDR3 nucleotide sequence: TGTGCCAGCAGTTCCCCCCTAACCGGGGCGGGGTACAATGAGCAGTTCTTC.

V is TRBV7-3 and J is TRBJ2-6; D gene uncertain. V was pared by 0 bases and J by 0 bases, with 6 bases between. CDR1 SGHTA and CDR2 FQGTGA come from the germline V gene. CDR3 length equals 16 residues. DNA of the CDR3: TGTGCCAGCAGCTTAACACGTAGCTCTGGGGCCAACGTCCTGACTTTC. The encoded protein is CASSLTRSSGANVLTF.